The next 21 T cell receptor beta chains were all read from a single sample in a study of glioma-infiltrating T cells after dendritic cell vaccination. Some clones are missing from TCRdb's copy, which holds only in-frame ones; the method was immunoSEQ multiplex PCR. The profile shows 75,000 to 95,000 clones, roughly 91% of them singletons. Time point described: after dendritic cell vaccination, including at tumor progression/relapse. The sequenced sample was blood, obtained after dendritic cell vaccination. Receptor source: a human donor with glioblastoma.

This chain uses TRBV6-1 with TRBJ1-4, with a weak D call TRBD1 (6 bases). Trimming pared 1 base from V and 3 bases from J, leaving 9 bases between. This CDR3 has 15 amino acids. The V gene's germline CDR1 is MNHNS and CDR2 SASEGT. This CDR3 reads CASSEGSGANEKLFF. Here the CDR3 DNA reads TGTGCCAGCAGTGAAGGGTCAGGGGCTAATGAAAAACTGTTTTTT.

V is TRBV5-1 and J is TRBJ1-2; 8 nucleotides line up with TRBD1. With V trimmed by 4 bases and J by 0 bases, 5 bases remained unmatched. Per the germline V gene, CDR1 is SGHRS and CDR2 is YFSETQ. The length of the CDR3 is 15 residues. DNA for the CDR3: TGCGCCAGCAGCACCACAGGGGGTGCTAACTATGGCTACACCTTC. Its translation: CASSTTGGANYGYTF. Full variable domain (missing parts from reference TRBV5-1 and TRBJ1-2): KAGVTQTPRYLIKTRGQQVTLSCSPISGHRSVSWYQQTPGQGLQFLFEYFSETQRNKGNFPGRFSGRQFSNSRSEMNVSTLELGDSALYLCASSTTGGANYGYTFGSGTRLTVV.

The CDR3 nucleotides read TGTGCCAGCAGCCCCCGCGGGACAGGGGGGTACGAGCAGTACTTC. Translated: CASSPRGTGGYEQYF. The rearrangement links TRBV9 to TRBJ2-7; 11 nucleotides agree with TRBD1. CDR3 length equals 15 residues. Trimming removed 4 bases from V and 4 bases from J; junction bases left unmatched: 7. Per germline, CDR1 SGDLS and CDR2 YYNGEE.

The CDR3 sequence: CASSLISVQETQYF. Written as DNA, the CDR3 is TGCGCCAGCAGCTTGATTTCGGTACAAGAGACCCAGTACTTC. The chain is built from TRBV5-1 and TRBJ2-5; D unresolved. The CDR3 sequence is 14 residues long. The V end lost 1 base, the J end lost 2 bases, and 9 bases lay between the germline ends. Germline V gives CDR1 SGHRS, CDR2 YFSETQ.

The chain combines TRBV19 with TRBJ1-2; 7 bases are a match to TRBD1. The CDR3 contains 13 residues. J was trimmed by 7 bases and V by 6 bases; bases with no gene match: 8. Germline CDR1 is LNHDA and CDR2 is SQIVND (reference sequence). CDR3 sequence: CASSPDRRPGYTF. The CDR3 bases are TGTGCCAGTAGCCCGGACAGGAGGCCTGGCTACACCTTC.

This clone was picked up one time. This chain links TRBV27 with TRBJ2-2; 10 bases map to TRBD1. CDR3 length: 16 residues. Germline CDR1 is MNHEY and CDR2 is SMNVEV (reference sequence). V gave up 5 bases and J gave up 1 base; unmatched junction bases: 4. The CDR3 region is CASSIRDRGNTGELFF. The CDR3 DNA reads as TGTGCCAGCAGTATCCGGGACAGGGGGAACACCGGGGAGCTGTTTTTT.

The chain uses TRBV5-6 and TRBJ2-5; the D is unclear. The J call may be incorrect, as the DNA end agrees better with TRBJ2-7. There are 14 residues in the CDR3. Germline V CDR1 and CDR2: SGHDT, YYEEEE. The CDR3 region has the DNA TGTGCCAGCAGCTGGGCGACGGCCATTTACGAGCAGTACTTC. Protein: CASSWATAIYEQYF.

This clone has just a few counts. This sequence joins TRBV14 and TRBJ2-3; no clear D. V lost 8 bases and J lost 2, with 11 bases in between. Germline V gene sequence: CDR1 SGHDN, CDR2 FVKESK. The CDR3 has 13 amino acids. CDR3 nucleotide sequence: TGTGCCAGCGGGCGTTACCTCACAGATACGCAGTATTTT. The encoded protein is CASGRYLTDTQYF.

The chain uses TRBV18 and TRBJ2-3; perhaps TRBD2 as D (5 bases). The CDR3 is 15 residues long. Germline V CDR1 and CDR2: KGHSH, LQKENI. The germline V and J ends were trimmed by 0 bases and 1 base, with 8 bases remaining between them. The DNA of the CDR3 is TGTGCCAGCTCACCACCGGGCGGGCGCACAGATACGCAGTATTTT. Translating gives CASSPPGGRTDTQYF.

This clone was seen once. This rearrangement joins TRBV15 to TRBJ1-5; 7 positions match TRBD1. Germline CDR1 LNHNV, CDR2 YYDKDF (reference sequence). Unmatched junction bases numbered 14, after V lost 5 bases and J lost 7 bases. The CDR3 contains 16 residues. CDR3 bases: TGTGCCACCAGCGAACTGCCAGGGGGATGGGGACAGCCCCAGCATTTT. Protein product: CATSELPGGWGQPQHF.

The chain joins TRBV7-2 to TRBJ1-2; 7 nucleotides match TRBD1. Germline V gene sequence: CDR1 SGHTA, CDR2 FQGNSA. V shed 5 bases and J 2 bases; nucleotides not matched to a gene: 8. This CDR3 is 15 amino acids long. The CDR3 sequence is CASSTSPDRNYGYTF. The CDR3 DNA is TGTGCCAGCAGCACCTCACCGGACAGGAACTATGGCTACACCTTC.

The chain joins TRBV7-6 to TRBJ1-2; D remains ambiguous. Between the trimmed V and J ends, which lost 5 bases and 2 bases, there was a span of 12 bases. The CDR3 has 14 residues. Germline loops: CDR1 SGHVS, CDR2 FNYEAQ. CDR3 amino acids: CASSPASANYGYTF. As DNA, the CDR3 is TGTGCCAGCAGCCCCGCCTCCGCGAACTATGGCTACACCTTC. The entire variable domain, with the rest obtained from reference TRBV7-6 and TRBJ1-2, is as follows: GAGVSQSPRYKVTKRGQDVALRCDPISGHVSLYWYRQALGQGPEFLTYFNYEAQQDKSGLPNDRFSAERPEGSISTLTIQRTEQRDSAMYRCASSPASANYGYTFGSGTRLTVV.

This chain connects TRBV2 to TRBJ2-5; 11 positions match TRBD2. The CDR3 is 15 residues long. Trimming removed 4 bases from V and 3 bases from J; junction bases left unmatched: 4. CDR1 is SNHLY, CDR2 FYNNEI, per germline. CDR3 sequence (DNA): TGTGCCAGCAGTGGTGTAGCGGGGGGGGAAGAGACCCAGTACTTC. Its protein product is CASSGVAGGEETQYF.

CDR3 DNA sequence: TGTGCCAGCAGCTTAGCGGGAGAAGGGAATGAGCAGTTCTTC. Amino acid sequence: CASSLAGEGNEQFF. The chain carries TRBV7-3 and TRBJ2-1; TRBD2 matches 7 bases. Germline loops: CDR1 SGHTA, CDR2 FQGTGA. The length of the CDR3 is 14 residues. V was pared by 2 bases and J by 7 bases, with 5 bases of the junction left unmatched.

The rearrangement joins TRBV30 to TRBJ2-1; D is undetermined. Germline assignment: CDR1 GTSNPN and CDR2 SVGIG (reference sequence). Trimming shortened V by 5 bases and J by 0 bases, and 8 bases separated the two germline ends. The CDR3 spans 13 residues. The CDR3 here is CAWDSTSYNEQFF. The DNA of the CDR3 is TGTGCCTGGGACTCGACCTCCTACAATGAGCAGTTCTTC. The full variable domain, its missing parts supplied by reference TRBV30 and TRBJ2-1, is SQTIHQWPATLVQPVGSPLSLECTVEGTSNPNLYWYRQAAGRGLQLLFYSVGIGQISSEVPQNLSASRPQDRQFILSSKKLLLSDSGFYLCAWDSTSYNEQFFGPGTRLTVL.

The rearrangement uses TRBV6-5 and TRBJ2-7; possibly TRBD2 for D (9 bases). This CDR3 spans 13 amino acids. The germline V gene encodes CDR1 MNHEY and CDR2 SVGAGI. V lost 8 bases and J 9 bases, leaving 20 bases between the germline ends. CDR3 coding DNA: TGTGCCAGCGGAGCGGGAGGACAGGGCTGGCAGTACTTC. Residues: CASGAGGQGWQYF.

This clone was detected only once. The CDR3 sequence is CASSRRLAPDTQYF. CDR3 DNA sequence: TGTGCCAGCAGCAGGAGACTAGCGCCAGATACGCAGTATTTT. The chain links TRBV5-8 to TRBJ2-3; 8 nucleotides match TRBD2. V lost 4 bases, J lost 4 bases, and 5 bases stayed unmatched. The CDR3 sequence is 14 residues long. Germline V gene lookup returns CDR1 SGHTS and CDR2 YDEGEE.

The chain employs TRBV2 and TRBJ2-5, with a possible D match to TRBD1 (6 bases). V shed 5 bases and J shed 3 bases, with 16 bases lying between them. Germline loops: CDR1 SNHLY, CDR2 FYNNEI. CDR3 size: 15 residues. DNA for the CDR3: TGTGCCAGCAGTCCGACCGGGACACTCGAAGAGACCCAGTACTTC. It specifies CASSPTGTLEETQYF.

This clone came up once. CDR3 bases: TGTGCCTCCGGGTGGTTAGCGGGGGGGAAGTCAGATACGCAGTATTTT. This sequence encodes CASGWLAGGKSDTQYF. The chain combines TRBV2 with TRBJ2-3; TRBD2 matches 11 bases. The V gene end was trimmed by 11 bases and the J gene end by 4 bases; junction bases not matched to a gene: 14. This CDR3 has 16 amino acids. In germline, CDR1 is SNHLY, CDR2 FYNNEI.

This chain links TRBV7-6 with TRBJ2-3; 7 nucleotides align to TRBD1. The germline gives CDR1 SGHVS, CDR2 FNYEAQ. The CDR3 extends over 15 amino acids. V lost 5 bases, J lost 5 bases, and 10 bases stayed unmatched. The CDR3 sequence: CASSEPTGTEDTQYF. In nucleotides, the CDR3 is TGTGCCAGCAGCGAGCCGACAGGGACGGAAGATACGCAGTATTTT.

The chain employs TRBV5-6 and TRBJ2-3; 10 bases are a match to TRBD2. The CDR3 has 15 residues. Trimming removed 1 base from V and 4 bases from J; junction bases left unmatched: 3. Germline CDR1 SGHDT, CDR2 YYEEEE. In DNA form, the CDR3 reads TGTGCCAGCAGCTTGATAGCGGGGGGCGCAGATACGCAGTATTTT. Translating it yields CASSLIAGGADTQYF.